These 15 T cell receptor beta chains came from one sample sequenced in a study of early stage breast cancer tumors. Sequencing was performed with immunoSEQ multiplex PCR; in TCRdb, only in-frame clones are kept and a portion is missing. The repertoire includes some 30,000 clones, approximately 70% of them detected once, and 10% sits in the top ten. Input material: breast tumor tissue. These receptors came from a person under 45 with breast cancer.

The chain is built from TRBV2 and TRBJ1-2; D unresolved. Germline V gene lookup returns CDR1 SNHLY and CDR2 FYNNEI. The germline V and J ends were trimmed by 7 bases and 5 bases, with 5 bases remaining between them. The CDR3 contains 10 residues. The chain's CDR3 is CASKEYGYTF. As DNA, the CDR3 is TGTGCCAGCAAAGAATATGGCTACACCTTC.

This chain joins TRBV7-9 and TRBJ1-2; D remains ambiguous. Germline assignment: CDR1 SEHNR and CDR2 FQNEAQ (reference sequence). The CDR3 has 12 residues. Trimming removed 5 bases at V and 8 bases at J, with 12 bases between. CDR3 region: CASSLRTEGYTF. The CDR3 DNA sequence: TGTGCCAGCAGCCTAAGGACGGAGGGCTACACCTTC. The variable domain in full, completed from reference TRBV7-9 and TRBJ1-2, reads DTGVSQNPRHKITKRGQNVTFRCDPISEHNRLYWYRQTLGQGPEFLTYFQNEAQLEKSRLLSDRFSAERPKGSFSTLEIQRTEQGDSAMYLCASSLRTEGYTFGSGTRLTVV.

This clone showed up just a few times. The V and J genes are TRBV4-3 and TRBJ2-7; no firm D call. CDR3 length: 16 amino acids. The germline V gene encodes CDR1 LGHNA and CDR2 YSLEER. Trimming cost V 0 bases and J 3 bases, with 15 bases left between them. The CDR3 nucleotides are TGCGCCAGCAGCCAAGAAGAACGGCATCCCTTCTACGAGCAGTACTTC. Its protein is CASSQEERHPFYEQYF.

The V call is TRBV6-6, the J call TRBJ2-1, with TRBD2 matching 7 bases. Germline V gene lookup returns CDR1 MNHNY and CDR2 SVGAGI (reference sequence). This CDR3 has 15 amino acids. V shed 6 bases and J 7 bases; nucleotides not matched to a gene: 12. The chain's CDR3 is CASRPEAGVKNEQFF. CDR3 sequence (DNA): TGTGCCAGCAGACCAGAGGCGGGAGTTAAAAATGAGCAGTTCTTC.

The rearrangement links TRBV30 to TRBJ1-2; unclear D gene. The V end was cut by 0 bases, the J end by 1 base, with 9 bases between. Germline values: CDR1 GTSNPN, CDR2 SVGIG (reference sequence). CDR3 length equals 14 residues. The CDR3 nucleotides are TGTGCCTGGAGTGTATACAGTTATAACTATGGCTACACCTTC. Translated: CAWSVYSYNYGYTF.

The rearrangement joins TRBV5-1 to TRBJ2-7; no firm D call. Trimming removed 0 bases at V and 3 bases at J, with 1 base between. The CDR3 has 11 amino acids. Germline V lookup: CDR1 SGHRS, CDR2 YFSETQ. CDR3 DNA sequence: TGCGCCAGCAGCTTGGACTACGAGCAGTACTTC. Translated: CASSLDYEQYF.

The V call is TRBV6-6, the J call TRBJ2-1, with TRBD1 matching 9 bases. Germline assignment: CDR1 MNHNY and CDR2 SVGAGI (reference sequence). Unmatched junction bases numbered 5, after V lost 2 bases and J lost 3 bases. There are 16 residues in the CDR3. As DNA, the CDR3 is TGTGCCAGCAGTTACGGGGGACAGGGTGTCTACAATGAGCAGTTCTTC. It is translated as CASSYGGQGVYNEQFF.

V and J are TRBV6-1 and TRBJ2-2; tentative D call: TRBD1 (6 bases). The germline CDR1 and CDR2 sequences are MNHNS and SASEGT. Trimming removed 8 bases at V and 6 bases at J, with 16 bases between. This CDR3 is built from 14 residues. CDR3 DNA: TGTGCCAGCGGAAGTGGGACACAACCCGGGGAGCTGTTTTTT. Its translation is CASGSGTQPGELFF.

This clone was seen more than once but under ten times. The chain recombines TRBV20-1 with TRBJ2-3; D remains ambiguous. CDR1 and CDR2 from the germline V gene are DFQATT and SNEGSKA (reference sequence). The V gene lost 6 bases and the J gene lost 3 bases, with 4 bases spanning the gap. The length of the CDR3 is 10 residues. This chain's CDR3 is CSAVTDTQYF. Here the CDR3 DNA reads TGCAGTGCCGTTACAGATACGCAGTATTTT.

The chain recombines TRBV7-2 with TRBJ2-3; D is unclear. V gave up 2 bases and J gave up 2 bases, with 2 bases separating them. This CDR3 is 12 amino acids long. CDR1 is SGHTA and CDR2 is FQGNSA in the germline V gene. The CDR3 nucleotides are TGTGCCAGCAGCTTATTCACAGATACGCAGTATTTT. It translates to CASSLFTDTQYF.

This clone was observed a few times. The genes are TRBV7-9 and TRBJ2-3; D is ambiguous. V was shortened by 11 bases and J by 0 bases, with 12 bases between the two germline ends. This CDR3 contains 13 residues. Germline loops: CDR1 SEHNR, CDR2 FQNEAQ (reference sequence). The CDR3 is CAAPLGSTDTQYF. The CDR3 coding sequence is TGTGCCGCCCCCCTAGGTAGCACAGATACGCAGTATTTT.

V gene TRBV7-3 combines with J gene TRBJ2-5; TRBD1 agrees at 9 bases. This CDR3 is 14 amino acids long. The germline V gene encodes CDR1 SGHTA and CDR2 FQGTGA. Trimming removed 3 bases from V and 2 bases from J; junction bases left unmatched: 1. The CDR3 spells CASSLTGGQETQYF. The DNA of the CDR3 is TGTGCCAGCAGCTTGACAGGGGGGCAAGAGACCCAGTACTTC.

This rearrangement joins TRBV15 to TRBJ2-5, with 7 nucleotides matching TRBD1. CDR3 length: 17 amino acids. J was trimmed by 13 bases and V by 1 base; bases with no gene match: 21. Germline V lookup: CDR1 LNHNV, CDR2 YYDKDF (reference sequence). CDR3 amino acids: CATSRGGRQGTSPAGYF. DNA for the CDR3: TGTGCCACCAGCAGAGGAGGGCGACAGGGAACCTCCCCCGCGGGGTACTTC.

This clone is labeled large. This chain connects TRBV4-1 to TRBJ2-7, with TRBD1 matching 8 bases. The CDR3 length is 15 residues. Germline V gene sequence: CDR1 MGHRA, CDR2 YSYEKL. The V and J ends lost 4 bases and 4 bases, in that order; junction bases with no gene match: 9. The CDR3 coding sequence is TGCGCCAGCAGCCCCGGACAGGGCCAGTTTTACGAGCAGTACTTC. Its protein is CASSPGQGQFYEQYF.

This chain uses TRBV6-5 with TRBJ1-2; TRBD1 is a possible D gene (5 bases). CDR1 MNHEY and CDR2 SVGAGI come from the germline V gene. The V end was cut by 2 bases, the J end by 5 bases, with 12 bases between. This CDR3 region has 14 residues. CDR3 sequence (DNA): TGTGCCAGCAGTTACGGAATGGGGCTTTATGGCTACACCTTC. It codes for CASSYGMGLYGYTF.